This T cell receptor beta chain appears in the sequencing data of a study of metastatic and nonmetastatic thyroid tumors. Overall study findings and caveats: When malignant thyroid tumors were compared with benign nodules, TCR beta diversity was reportedly significantly higher in the malignant tumors. This held in both blood and tumor samples.

The V gene lost 2 bases and the J gene lost 0 bases, with 11 bases spanning the gap. This CDR3 contains 16 residues. This clone was observed at least ten times. The antigen is not known. TCRdb re-analyzed the PCR reads through MiXCR. The data hold around 30,000 clones, with approximately 13% observed a single time. Thyroid surgery was performed in patients who had received no treatment beforehand. The clonotype comes from a female donor with papillary thyroid cancer or a benign thyroid nodule (not recorded which). Some clones in this sample may be carry-over from other donors' samples. The sequenced sample consisted of blood. The chain recombines TRBV6-7 with TRBJ1-5; the D gene is possibly TRBD1 (6 bases). TRBV6-7 is recorded as an ORF, its role being uncertain. The CDR3 reads CASSYVPGASNQPQHF. CDR3 DNA: TGTGCCAGCAGTTACGTCCCGGGGGCTAGCAATCAGCCCCAGCATTTT.